The clone carrying this TCR beta chain showed up just a few times. Time point here: sample taken at primary tumor resection. Material for sequencing was whole RNA from tumor, nontumor lung or frozen PBMC, left unsorted. This record belongs to a study of spatial heterogeneity in lung cancer. Study-level information: Detection consistently yielded more beta chains than alpha chains.

CDR1 is SGHTA and CDR2 is FQGNSA in the germline V gene. This CDR3 region has 15 residues. The J segment lost 4 bases and the V segment lost 6 bases, leaving 11 bases of the junction unmatched. TCRdb passed the 5' RACE reads through MiXCR, listing each CDR3 protein once. Counted here are tens of thousands of distinct CDR3 sequences, roughly 12% occurring once; the ten biggest clones make up over 40%. The source was PBMCs, collected at surgery. The chain recombines TRBV7-2 with TRBJ2-5, with TRBD1 identical over 7 bases. The sequence was collected from a male donor with early-stage non-small cell lung cancer. The CDR3 DNA reads TGTGCCAGCAGTTTAACACACAGGGGCGGAGAGACCCAGTACTTC. Translated: CASSLTHRGGETQYF.